Below, one T cell receptor beta chain is given with its context. A much larger clone differs by one base, so this may be a read error. These data originate in a study of kidney transplant recipient with SARS-CoV-2 infection. TCRdb used MiXCR to reprocess the reads, holding one entry per CDR3 protein. The profile shows under 250,000 distinct CDR3 sequences, about 28% of them singletons. The sequenced sample was a blood sample, obtained at baseline and on roughly day 110 from a kidney transplant recipient. The receptor's source is a male patient younger than 45 who had COVID-19 and was a kidney transplant recipient. The graft donor may have contributed some T cells.

CDR3 sequence (DNA): TGTGCCAGCAGCCCAATGGGTCCCATTTCTTTCTCTGAGACCCAGCACTTC. It codes for CASSPMGPISFSETQHF. The J gene is TRBJ2-5, the V gene TRBV3-1; D uncertain. CDR1 is LGHDT, CDR2 YNNKEL, per germline (reference sequence). This CDR3 comprises 17 residues.